This TCR beta chain was observed in a study of blood T cells in healthy people across ages. Primers used in a second PCR of roughly 7 to 12 cycles were a sample-barcoded 5' primer and a J-beta primer mix. TCRdb reprocessed the 5' RACE reads with MiXCR, giving one entry per CDR3 protein. The sample records about 1.6 million distinct CDR3 sequences, 30% to 35% being singletons. A minimum of 7 million PBMCs was isolated per sample. General study points: Estimates of diversity drawn from one million T cells were considered underestimates.

Notes on this clonotype: The antigen is not known.

Germline CDR1 SGDLS, CDR2 YYNGEE. With 0 bases clipped from V and 1 base from J, the junction kept 4 bases outside the gene matches. The CDR3 covers 16 residues. The receptor was isolated from a woman aged 30 to 39 in good health. Material: blood. The chain uses TRBV9 and TRBJ2-3, with 8 positions matching TRBD2. The CDR3 nucleotides read TGTGCCAGCAGCGTAGGAGGAGCGGGGGGCACAGATACGCAGTATTTT. Its translation: CASSVGGAGGTDTQYF.